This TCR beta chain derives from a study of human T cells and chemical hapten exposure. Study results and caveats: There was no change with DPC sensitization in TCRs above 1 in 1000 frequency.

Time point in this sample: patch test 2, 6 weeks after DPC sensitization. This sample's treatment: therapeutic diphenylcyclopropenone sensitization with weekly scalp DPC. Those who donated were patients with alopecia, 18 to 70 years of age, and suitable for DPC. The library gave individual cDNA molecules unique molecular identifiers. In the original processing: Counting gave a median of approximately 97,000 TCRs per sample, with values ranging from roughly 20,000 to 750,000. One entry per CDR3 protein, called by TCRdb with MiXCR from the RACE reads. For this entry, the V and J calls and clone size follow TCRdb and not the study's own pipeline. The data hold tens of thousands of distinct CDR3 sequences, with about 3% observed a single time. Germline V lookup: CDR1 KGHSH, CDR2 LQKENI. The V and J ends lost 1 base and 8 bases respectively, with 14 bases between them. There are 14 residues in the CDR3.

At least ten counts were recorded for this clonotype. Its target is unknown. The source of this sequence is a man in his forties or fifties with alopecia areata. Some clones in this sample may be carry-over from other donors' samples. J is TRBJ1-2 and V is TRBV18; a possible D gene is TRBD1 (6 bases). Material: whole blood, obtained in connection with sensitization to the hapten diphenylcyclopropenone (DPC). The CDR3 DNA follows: TGTGCCAGCTCACCACAGGGGCAGGGGAGCGGCTACACCTTC. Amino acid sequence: CASSPQGQGSGYTF.